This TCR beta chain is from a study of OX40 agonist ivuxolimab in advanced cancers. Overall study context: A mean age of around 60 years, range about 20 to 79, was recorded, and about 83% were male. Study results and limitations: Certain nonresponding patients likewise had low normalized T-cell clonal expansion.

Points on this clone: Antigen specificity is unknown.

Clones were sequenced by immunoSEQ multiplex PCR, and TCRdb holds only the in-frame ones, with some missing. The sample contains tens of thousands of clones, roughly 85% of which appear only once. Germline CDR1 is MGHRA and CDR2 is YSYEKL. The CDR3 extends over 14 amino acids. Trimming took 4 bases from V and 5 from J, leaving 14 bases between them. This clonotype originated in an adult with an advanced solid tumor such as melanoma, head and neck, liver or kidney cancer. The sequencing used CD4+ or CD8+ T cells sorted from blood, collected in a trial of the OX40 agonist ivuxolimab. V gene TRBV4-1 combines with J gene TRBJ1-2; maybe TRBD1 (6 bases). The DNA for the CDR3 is TGCGCCAGCAGCCCAGCAGGGGCTGGATATGGCTACACCTTC. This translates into CASSPAGAGYGYTF.